These T cell receptor beta chains were read from a single sample in a study of Ad26.COV2.S vaccination and SARS-CoV-2 variants. Libraries were prepared by immunoSEQ multiplex PCR; TCRdb keeps only in-frame clonotypes and omits some of them. Here the sample spans about 240,000 clones, 88% being singletons. The source material was peripheral blood, sampled in a trial of Ad26.COV2.S vaccine versus placebo. The source of these receptors is a person aged 18 to 65 who received the Ad26.COV2.S COVID-19 vaccine or a placebo. Both conserved end residues are part of each CDR3. Each record gives: J gene, D gene, clone size, V gene, CDR3 DNA, CDR3 protein. D genes are given only for firm matches. Not every row has a clone size; where given, it reads once, few, many or a size class.

TRBJ2-7 | TRBD2 | - | TRBV20-1 | TGCAGTGCTAGTAGCGGGAGCCCCTACGAGCAGTACTTC | CSASSGSPYEQYF
TRBJ1-3 | TRBD1 | - | TRBV7-9 | TGTGCCAGCAGCCCCCAGGGACAGGGACACACCATATATTTT | CASSPQGQGHTIYF
TRBJ2-3 | - | - | TRBV27 | TGTGCCAGCTTTCGGTCTTGGGCAGATACGCAGTATTTT | CASFRSWADTQYF
TRBJ2-1 | TRBD2 | - | TRBV6-1 | TGTGCCAGCAGTGAAGCGCTAGCGGGAACGTACAATGAGCAGTTCTTC | CASSEALAGTYNEQFF
TRBJ2-1 | - | - | TRBV10-2 | TGCGCCAGCATGGATCCCACCTACAATGAGCAGTTCTTC | CASMDPTYNEQFF
TRBJ1-2 | - | once | TRBV7-9 | TGTGCCAGCAGCCCCGGACAGACCTATGGCTACACCTTC | CASSPGQTYGYTF
TRBJ2-1 | - | - | TRBV7-8 | TGTGCCAGCAAAATTTCCGGGGGCCTCGCGGCAGATGAGCAGTTCTTC | CASKISGGLAADEQFF
TRBJ2-5 | - | once | TRBV5-1 | TGCGCCAGCGCCGGCTCCCAGGGAGAGACCCAGTACTTC | CASAGSQGETQYF
TRBJ1-5 | - | - | TRBV5-1 | TGCGCCAGCAGCTTGGGTACCGATAGCAATCAGCCCCAGCATTTT | CASSLGTDSNQPQHF
TRBJ1-2 | - | few | TRBV2 | TGTGCCAGCAGTGACCAGAGGGCCTACTATGGCTACACCTTC | CASSDQRAYYGYTF
TRBJ2-7 | - | - | TRBV6-6 | TGTGCCAGCAATGGGGGGAGCTCCTACGAGCAGTACTTC | CASNGGSSYEQYF
TRBJ2-3 | - | - | TRBV29-1 | TGCAGCGCCACCCTTGGGAGTAGCACAGATACGCAGTATTTT | CSATLGSSTDTQYF
TRBJ1-5 | - | - | TRBV6-2/TRBV6-3 | TGTGCCAGCAGTTTATGGTTGTACAATCAGCCCCAGCATTTT | CASSLWLYNQPQHF
TRBJ1-1 | - | - | TRBV18 | TGTGCCAGCTCCATCGCAGGGGTGGAGAACACTGAAGCTTTCTTT | CASSIAGVENTEAFF
TRBJ1-4 | - | - | TRBV5-4 | TGTGCCAGCAGCCAAGGGCAGAAAGGACTGTTTTTT | CASSQGQKGLFF
TRBJ1-1 | TRBD1 | - | TRBV19 | TGTGCCAGTGGGACAGAAATTGACACTGAAGCTTTCTTT | CASGTEIDTEAFF
TRBJ1-4 | TRBD1 | - | TRBV7-8 | TGTGCCAGCAGCCCCATCGCTCCCGGGACAGTAAATGAAAAACTGTTTTTT | CASSPIAPGTVNEKLFF
TRBJ1-1 | - | - | TRBV30 | TGTGCCTGGGAACACTCACCGAACACTGAAGCTTTCTTT | CAWEHSPNTEAFF
TRBJ2-5 | TRBD1 | - | TRBV19 | TGTGCCAGTACCTACGACAGGGGAGCAGGGATTGAGACCCAGTACTTC | CASTYDRGAGIETQYF
TRBJ1-6 | TRBD1 | - | TRBV19 | TGTGCCAGTAGCCCGGACAGGGTATATTCACCCCTCCACTTT | CASSPDRVYSPLHF
TRBJ2-7 | - | - | TRBV28 | TGTGCCAGCAGTTCTCAGACAGCATCCTACGAGCAGTACTTC | CASSSQTASYEQYF
TRBJ2-5 | TRBD1 | - | TRBV6-6 | TGTGCCAGCAGGGACACAGGGGGCGGTGAGACCCAGTACTTC | CASRDTGGGETQYF
TRBJ2-1 | - | - | TRBV15 | TGTGCCACCAGCAGAGATAGAAGGAACAATCCTAAGCAGTTCTTC | CATSRDRRNNPKQFF
TRBJ2-7 | - | - | TRBV9 | TGTGCCAGCAGCGTTGGAGGGACCCACGAGCAGTACTTC | CASSVGGTHEQYF
TRBJ1-2 | - | - | TRBV7-9 | TGTGCCAGCAGCTTAGCGGCGGGGATCCGGGGCTACACCTTC | CASSLAAGIRGYTF
TRBJ2-3 | - | - | TRBV7-9 | TGTGCCAGCAGCTTAGGGCAGGGAGCTACTAGCACAGATACGCAGTATTTT | CASSLGQGATSTDTQYF
TRBJ2-7 | TRBD2 | - | TRBV28 | TGTGCCAGCAGATCACTTCCGGGACTAGCGGGAGGCTCGACCTACGAGCAGTACTTC | CASRSLPGLAGGSTYEQYF